Presented here are 2 T cell receptor beta chains from one specimen sequenced in a study of blood T cell repertoires in COVID-19. The table came from immunoSEQ multiplex PCR; TCRdb's copy has only in-frame clones and leaves some out. Among about 210,000 clones, 65% to 85% were seen once, and the ten largest hold less than 3.5%. Sequencing was done on a sample of peripheral blood. All receptors derive from a man aged 45 to 65 with active or convalescent COVID-19.

This clone was recorded a few times. The chain combines TRBV28 with TRBJ1-2, with D perhaps TRBD1 (6 bases). Germline CDR1 reads MDHEN; CDR2 reads SYDVKM. Deletions cut 7 bases from V and 3 bases from J, with 18 bases between. The CDR3 runs 15 residues. The CDR3 is CASTTGGEGDYGYTF. CDR3 in DNA: TGTGCCAGCACCACCGGGGGGGAGGGGGACTATGGCTACACCTTC.

V and J are TRBV19 and TRBJ1-5; the D is unclear. CDR3 length: 15 residues. Germline CDR1 reads LNHDA; CDR2 reads SQIVND (reference sequence). Trimming stripped 1 base from V and 4 bases from J, with 11 bases between. Here the CDR3 reads CASSIGKGSNQPQHF. In nucleotides, the CDR3 is TGTGCCAGTAGTATAGGAAAAGGGAGTAATCAGCCCCAGCATTTT.